This T cell receptor beta chain stems from a study of T cell repertoires in cytomegalovirus infection. Overall study: Both CMV infection and a matching HLA type were indicated by public TCR beta signatures. Study-level points and caveats: Dominant in the ex vivo response were TCR beta clonotypes restricted by HLA-C and specific for CMV. There were carriers of CMV plus the relevant HLA, and cumulative public TCR beta family frequency identified them.

This CDR3 has 11 residues. Germline V CDR1 and CDR2: SQVTM, ANQGSEA. Trimming took off 7 bases at V and 4 bases at J, with 10 bases between the two ends. TCRdb reprocessed the reads with MiXCR, giving one entry per CDR3 protein. The top ten clones hold roughly 8% of a sample with under 800,000 distinct CDR3 sequences, more than 20% of them seen once. To note about this clonotype: Its antigen is not known.

The sequence was obtained from a human donor in good health (CMV status not recorded). Some clones in this sample may be carry-over from other donors' samples. The V gene is TRBV29-1, the J gene TRBJ1-2, with D unclear. The sequenced sample was CD8+ T cells from PBMCs. CDR3 in DNA: TGCAGCGCACGGACGGTCTATGGCTACACCTTC. This translates into CSARTVYGYTF. Based on the CDR3 plus reference TRBV29-1 and TRBJ1-2, the full variable domain is SAVISQKPSRDICQRGTSLTIQCQVDSQVTMMFWYRQQPGQSLTLIATANQGSEATYESGFVIDKFPISRPNLTFSTLTVSNMSPEDSSIYLCSARTVYGYTFGSGTRLTVV.